These T cell receptor beta chains were read from a single sample in a study of early T cells in non-severe SARS-CoV-2 infection. From the 5' RACE reads, TCRdb called clonotypes with MiXCR, one entry per CDR3 protein. The sample shows some 60,000 distinct CDR3 sequences, about 9.1% of them seen only once. The sample was whole blood. These receptors all stem from an adult who was a healthcare worker with PCR-confirmed SARS-CoV-2 infection or an uninfected control (not recorded which). Each CDR3 is given with its conserved first and last residue. D genes are given only for firm matches. The size of a clone is reported for some rows only, either as once, few or many, or as a class for expanded clones.

D	size	V	J	DNA	CDR3
TRBD1	few	TRBV5-1	TRBJ1-1	TGCGCCAGCAGCTTCTCGACAGGGGATAATGCTTTCTTT	CASSFSTGDNAFF
TRBD1	few	TRBV5-4	TRBJ2-7	TGTGCCAGCAGCTCAGGACAGGGGCCCCCCTACGAGCAGTACTTC	CASSSGQGPPYEQYF
TRBD2	many	TRBV30	TRBJ2-4	TGTGCCTGGAGTTGGACTTTCGGCGGGAGGGCCGGAGCCAAAAACATTCAGTACTTC	CAWSWTFGGRAGAKNIQYF
TRBD1	many	TRBV4-2	TRBJ2-3	TGTGCCAGCAGCCAACTCGGGACAGAGGCCACAGATACGCAGTATTTT	CASSQLGTEATDTQYF
TRBD2	many	TRBV20-1	TRBJ2-7	TGCAGTGCTAGACCTGGGACTAGCGGGAGTTACGAGCAGTACTTC	CSARPGTSGSYEQYF
-	-	TRBV20-1	TRBJ2-7	TGCAGTGCTATTTCGGGACGTAGGTACGAGCAGTACTTC	CSAISGRRYEQYF
-	many	TRBV12-2	TRBJ2-1	TGTGCAAGTCGCTTAGAATCCCCAAGGCTGGACGACAATGAGCAGTTCTTC	CASRLESPRLDDNEQFF
-	many	TRBV7-6	TRBJ1-5	TGTGCCAGCAGCTTAGCATGGGGGGCGAATCAGCCCCAGCATTTT	CASSLAWGANQPQHF
-	many	TRBV7-9	TRBJ1-3	TGTGCCAGCAGCTTAGTCGGCGGGAGCTCTGGAAACACCATATATTTT	CASSLVGGSSGNTIYF
TRBD2	-	TRBV29-1	TRBJ2-7	TGCAGCGTTGCTCGAGGGACTAGCGGACGGAACGAGCAGTACTTC	CSVARGTSGRNEQYF
-	-	TRBV7-8	TRBJ2-1	TGTGCCAGCAGCCGTGATTTCATCGTTGGCCAAAGAAAATCCCATGAGCAGTTCTTC	CASSRDFIVGQRKSHEQFF
TRBD1	many	TRBV18	TRBJ1-2	TGTGCCAGCTCACAGGTGGACAGGAACCCCTATGGCTACACCTTC	CASSQVDRNPYGYTF
TRBD2	-	TRBV9	TRBJ2-7	TGTGCCAGCAGCCCTTGGGGACTAGTGAGCTCCTACGAGCAGTACTTC	CASSPWGLVSSYEQYF
-	-	TRBV3-1	TRBJ2-6	TGTGCCAGCAGCTATAGGGGAGGTGGGGCCAACGTCCTGACTTTC	CASSYRGGGANVLTF
-	few	TRBV7-9	TRBJ1-5	TGTGCCAGCAGCCTGACAGGAAATCAGCCCCAGCATTTT	CASSLTGNQPQHF
-	many	TRBV12-3/TRBV12-4	TRBJ2-5	TGTGCCAGCAGTTCGCTGTCTGGGGAGACCCAGTACTTC	CASSSLSGETQYF
TRBD2	few	TRBV5-1	TRBJ2-7	TGCGCCAGCAGCTGGGACACAGGGACTAGCGGTCCAGACTACGAGCAGTACTTC	CASSWDTGTSGPDYEQYF
-	many	TRBV5-4	TRBJ2-3	TGTGCCAGCAGCTTTGACCTCACAGATACGCAGTATTTT	CASSFDLTDTQYF
TRBD1	many	TRBV7-3	TRBJ1-1	TGTGCCAGCAGCTACGTAGGACAGGGTGAAGCTTTCTTT	CASSYVGQGEAFF
TRBD2	many	TRBV2	TRBJ2-5	TGTGCCAGCAGAATAGGACTAGCGGGAGGAGAGACCCAGTACTTC	CASRIGLAGGETQYF
-	many	TRBV20-1	TRBJ2-1	TGCAGTGCTAGCTCCTCGGTCTATGAGCAGTTCTTC	CSASSSVYEQFF
TRBD2	-	TRBV11-2	TRBJ2-3	TGTGCCAGCAGTCTCGGATCTGAGCGGGAGTTCTTGACAGATACGCAGTATTTT	CASSLGSEREFLTDTQYF
TRBD1	-	TRBV10-3	TRBJ2-7	TGTGCCATCAACCCGGGACAGGGCGCTCTCGAGCAGTACTTC	CAINPGQGALEQYF
-	-	TRBV28	TRBJ2-1	TGTGCCAGCAGTAAAACAGGGGGACTACGCAATGAGCAGTTCTTC	CASSKTGGLRNEQFF
-	many	TRBV29-1	TRBJ2-5	TGCAGCGTTGAGGAAGAGACCCAGTACTTC	CSVEEETQYF
TRBD1	-	TRBV4-2	TRBJ1-5	TGTGCCAGCAGCCAAGAGACAGGGGAGCAGCCCCAGCATTTT	CASSQETGEQPQHF
TRBD2	many	TRBV20-1	TRBJ2-7	TGCAGTGCTCGGACTAGCGGGTTCTACGAGCAGTACTTC	CSARTSGFYEQYF
TRBD1	many	TRBV3-1	TRBJ2-7	TGTGCCAGCACCGCCCGGACAGGGAGTGAGCAGTACTTC	CASTARTGSEQYF
-	-	TRBV7-3	TRBJ1-1	TGTGCCAGCAGCGCGGGCCCCGACACTGAAGCTTTCTTT	CASSAGPDTEAFF
-	-	TRBV10-3	TRBJ1-1	TGTGCCATCAGCGGTGGACAGCGGAACACTGAAGCTTTCTTT	CAISGGQRNTEAFF
TRBD1	-	TRBV6-5	TRBJ2-1	TGTGCCAGCATCTCAGAGGACAGGGGGGACCAAAGGAAGCAGTTCTTC	CASISEDRGDQRKQFF
-	many	TRBV11-2	TRBJ1-2	TGTGCCAGCAGCTTAGGGGGCAGTACTAACTATGGCTACACCTTC	CASSLGGSTNYGYTF
TRBD1	many	TRBV12-3/TRBV12-4	TRBJ2-7	TGTGCCAGCAGCAGAGACGACAGGGACCACGAGCAGTACTTC	CASSRDDRDHEQYF
-	-	TRBV9	TRBJ2-7	TGTGCCAGCAGCGTTTCGGCGGGACTGCCCAGCGAGCAGTACTTC	CASSVSAGLPSEQYF
TRBD1	few	TRBV27	TRBJ2-1	TGTGCCAGCAGTTTACCTCCGTGGACAGGGCATAATGAGCAGTTCTTC	CASSLPPWTGHNEQFF
-	few	TRBV29-1	TRBJ1-4	TGCAGCGTTGAAGGAGGGACCGGGGAGCACAAACTGTTTTTT	CSVEGGTGEHKLFF